Listed here are 21 T cell receptor beta chains from one sample, sequenced in a study of blood T cells in healthy people across ages. A second PCR of 7 to 11 cycles used a sample-barcoded 5' primer and a J-beta primer mix. TCRdb reprocessed the 5' RACE reads via MiXCR and lists one record per CDR3 protein. Of under 2 million distinct CDR3 sequences in the sample, 34% were seen once. The source material was blood. Receptors were obtained from a woman in her twenties or thirties in good health.

A few counts support this clonotype. The chain links TRBV5-1 to TRBJ1-2, with TRBD1 matching 7 bases. Germline V CDR1 and CDR2: SGHRS, YFSETQ. The ends lost 4 bases at V and 8 bases at J; junction bases unmatched: 8. The CDR3 is 13 residues long. For the CDR3, the DNA is TGCGCCAGCAGCCCGCTGACAGGGAACGGCTACACCTTC. It yields the protein CASSPLTGNGYTF.

This clonotype was recorded a few times. This chain uses TRBV10-3 with TRBJ2-1; tentatively, D is TRBD2 (6 bases). Germline CDR1 ENHRY, CDR2 SYGVKD. V lost 4 bases to trimming and J lost 7 bases, with 11 bases between them. This CDR3 has 13 residues. The CDR3 loop is CAISGWEANEQFF. CDR3 in DNA: TGTGCCATCAGTGGGTGGGAGGCAAATGAGCAGTTCTTC.

The rearrangement links TRBV6-5 to TRBJ1-1; unclear D gene. CDR1 is MNHEY, CDR2 SVGAGI, per germline. V lost 1 base and J lost 5, with 14 bases in between. This CDR3 region has 15 residues. DNA of the CDR3: TGTGCCAGCAGTTACTGGAGAGGAGGTGGTACTGAAGCTTTCTTT. Protein product: CASSYWRGGGTEAFF.

This clonotype is a singleton in its sample. Being one base from a much bigger clone, this may be a read error. The chain employs TRBV20-1 and TRBJ2-5, with D tentatively TRBD1 (6 bases). CDR1 and CDR2 from the germline V gene are DFQATT and SNEGSKA (reference sequence). The CDR3 sequence is 14 residues long. V was clipped by 0 bases and J by 5 bases, with 13 bases between them. In DNA form, the CDR3 reads TGCAGTGCTAGAGATCCCCTGAGGGGGGAGACCCAGTACTTC. Its protein is CSARDPLRGETQYF.

The chain couples TRBV12-3 or TRBV12-4 to TRBJ2-5; D perhaps matches TRBD2 (5 bases). The V end lost 5 bases, the J end lost 5 bases, and 15 bases lay between the germline ends. The CDR3 covers 14 residues. The DNA of the CDR3 is TGTGCCAGCAGTAGGACGGACTCTTCGGAGACCCAGTACTTC. Amino acids: CASSRTDSSETQYF.

The rearrangement uses TRBV7-2 and TRBJ2-2; D not resolved. Trimming left V 7 bases short and J 4 bases short, with 13 bases between. The CDR3 length is 14 residues. Germline V gene lookup returns CDR1 SGHTA and CDR2 FQGNSA. In DNA, the CDR3 is TGTGCCAGCACCAAGGCGCGACTCACCGGGGAGCTGTTTTTT. This translates into CASTKARLTGELFF.

J is TRBJ2-3 and V is TRBV15, with 12 bases identical to TRBD2. V gave up 4 bases and J gave up 0 bases; unmatched junction bases: 2. The CDR3 sequence is 16 residues long. Germline V CDR1 and CDR2: LNHNV, YYDKDF (reference sequence). The DNA for the CDR3 is TGTGCCACCAGCATAGGACTAGCGGGGAGCACAGATACGCAGTATTTT. As protein: CATSIGLAGSTDTQYF.

The V gene is TRBV20-1, the J gene TRBJ2-4; 11 positions match TRBD2. Trimming removed 4 bases from V and 13 bases from J; junction bases left unmatched: 6. In germline, CDR1 is DFQATT, CDR2 SNEGSKA (reference sequence). This CDR3 spans 12 amino acids. CDR3 sequence: CSAIAGGREQYF. For the CDR3, the DNA is TGCAGTGCTATAGCGGGAGGGCGAGAGCAGTACTTC.

A few counts support this clonotype. The chain links TRBV12-3 or TRBV12-4 to TRBJ1-2, with TRBD1 matching over 8 bases. The CDR3 extends over 13 amino acids. After removal of 6 bases from V and 4 bases from J, the junction contained 4 bases not matched to a gene. The CDR3, as DNA: TGTGCCAGCAGCTGGGGACAGGCCTATGGCTACACCTTC. This translates into CASSWGQAYGYTF.

This chain joins TRBV27 and TRBJ2-3; 7 nucleotides align to TRBD2. The CDR3 consists of 16 residues. Germline CDR1 reads MNHEY; CDR2 reads SMNVEV (reference sequence). V was pared by 5 bases and J by 4 bases, with 12 bases of the junction left unmatched. CDR3 loop: CASSGGGRWAPDTQYF. For the CDR3, the DNA is TGTGCCAGCAGTGGGGGGGGACGGTGGGCCCCAGATACGCAGTATTTT.

The chain has TRBV6-6 and TRBJ2-1; the match to TRBD1 covers 9 bases. The CDR3 runs 15 residues. V was pared by 6 bases and J by 8 bases, with 11 bases of the junction left unmatched. The germline CDR1 and CDR2 sequences are MNHNY and SVGAGI (reference sequence). In nucleotides, the CDR3 is TGTGCCAGCAGGCCCGGGACAGGGCTTCTCGATGAGCAGTTCTTC. Translated: CASRPGTGLLDEQFF.

The sample holds a few counts of this clonotype. The V call is TRBV15, the J call TRBJ2-1; D gene ambiguous. CDR1 and CDR2 from the germline V gene are LNHNV and YYDKDF (reference sequence). This CDR3 spans 13 amino acids. The V end was cut by 0 bases, the J end by 7 bases, with 7 bases between. The CDR3 nucleotides are TGTGCCACCAGCAGAGATCAAGTGAATGAGCAGTTCTTC. Its translation: CATSRDQVNEQFF.

This clonotype was detected ten times or more. The chain carries TRBV11-2 and TRBJ2-3, with 7 positions matching TRBD2. The CDR3 has 13 residues. From germline, CDR1 is SGHAT and CDR2 FQNNGV. After removal of 0 bases from V and 8 bases from J, the junction contained 2 bases not matched to a gene. CDR3 amino acids: CASSLDVAGTQYF. The CDR3 nucleotides are TGTGCCAGCAGCTTAGATGTAGCGGGTACGCAGTATTTT.

This clonotype was recorded many times. This chain connects TRBV12-3 or TRBV12-4 to TRBJ1-2, with 9 bases identical to TRBD1. The V and J ends lost 6 bases and 4 bases, in that order; junction bases with no gene match: 3. The CDR3 consists of 13 residues. This chain's CDR3 is CASRGQGLYGYTF. As DNA, the CDR3 is TGTGCCAGCAGGGGACAGGGACTCTATGGCTACACCTTC.

This clonotype was observed once. This chain links TRBV3-1 with TRBJ2-5; no definite D call. V was clipped by 5 bases and J by 11 bases, with 21 bases between them. Germline V CDR1 and CDR2: LGHDT, YNNKEL (reference sequence). CDR3 length equals 14 residues. As DNA, the CDR3 is TGTGCCAGCAGCTACGGTTCCCGCTACAATGAGCAGTACTTC. This encodes CASSYGSRYNEQYF.

The rearrangement uses TRBV2 and TRBJ2-1, with 7 nucleotides matching TRBD2. This CDR3 has 14 amino acids. With V trimmed by 7 bases and J by 0 bases, 3 bases remained unmatched. Germline V CDR1 and CDR2: SNHLY, FYNNEI. The CDR3 DNA reads as TGTGCCAGCAAAGCGGGGAGCTCCTACAATGAGCAGTTCTTC. It specifies CASKAGSSYNEQFF.

V is TRBV27 and J is TRBJ2-3; D gene ambiguous. The germline V gene encodes CDR1 MNHEY and CDR2 SMNVEV (reference sequence). V dropped 1 base and J dropped 6 bases, with 8 bases sitting between them. The CDR3 totals 13 residues. As DNA, the CDR3 is TGTGCCAGCAGTTTATTATCCATGGATACGCAGTATTTT. Amino acids: CASSLLSMDTQYF.

This clonotype was detected a few times. The chain uses TRBV6-5 and TRBJ2-5, with TRBD2 as a possible D gene (5 bases). V was clipped by 5 bases and J by 3 bases, with 16 bases between them. CDR3 size: 15 residues. Germline lookup yields CDR1 MNHEY and CDR2 SVGAGI. CDR3 in amino acids: CASSINGLTEETQYF. The CDR3 coding sequence is TGTGCCAGCAGTATCAACGGACTTACTGAAGAGACCCAGTACTTC.

V and J are TRBV27 and TRBJ2-5, with D perhaps TRBD2 (5 bases). Near its end, the DNA agrees better with TRBJ2-7, so the J call may be wrong. CDR3 length: 13 residues. Germline assignment: CDR1 MNHEY and CDR2 SMNVEV (reference sequence). The CDR3 nucleotides are TGTGCCAGCGGTGGAGGCACGCACGCCGAGCAGTACTTC. Its protein product is CASGGGTHAEQYF.

This clonotype was counted only a few times. The chain has TRBV6-4 and TRBJ1-4; 8 bases are a match to TRBD1. Per the germline V gene, CDR1 is MRHNA and CDR2 is SNTAGT. Trimming cost V 0 bases and J 5 bases; bases outside gene matches: 5. This CDR3 spans 16 amino acids. This CDR3 is CASSDSLDRVNEKLFF. CDR3 in DNA: TGTGCCAGCAGTGACTCGCTGGACAGGGTAAATGAAAAACTGTTTTTT.

The rearrangement links TRBV29-1 to TRBJ1-1, with 10 bases aligning to TRBD1. With 3 bases clipped from V and 4 bases from J, the junction kept 8 bases outside the gene matches. The CDR3 spans 15 residues. From germline, CDR1 is SQVTM and CDR2 ANQGSEA. The DNA of the CDR3 is TGCAGCGTTGATGGGACAGGGGCGTGGACCACTGAAGCTTTCTTT. Its protein is CSVDGTGAWTTEAFF.